This T cell receptor beta chain was observed in a study of beta chain features in type 1 diabetes. Study results and caveats: Shorter TCRB CDR3s, moderately but significantly so, were found in Type 1 diabetes patients in all four CD4+ subsets.

Comments on this clone: What it binds is not known.

Expressed TCRB transcripts were sequenced after all isolated RNA was converted to cDNA. Profiling relied on immunoSEQ multiplex PCR, and the TCRdb table lists in-frame clones only, not all of them. The data contain roughly 260,000 clones, approximately 11% of them seen just once; the ten biggest clones take up around 0.017%. In germline, CDR1 is SGHRS, CDR2 YFSETQ. V was cut by 1 base and J by 2 bases, with 12 bases left in between. This CDR3 has 15 amino acids. The chain employs TRBV5-1 and TRBJ2-5; a weak D match, TRBD1 (6 bases). Sequencing was carried out using naive CD4+ T cells from blood. The clonotype originates from a man aged 25-45 years with type 1 diabetes. CDR3 sequence: CASSLTGSVQETQYF. The CDR3 nucleotides are TGCGCCAGCAGCTTGACAGGGTCCGTTCAAGAGACCCAGTACTTC.